Sequencing of this T cell receptor beta chain was carried out in a study of shared clonotypes between healthy human individuals. Study-wide context: Donor composition was two women and three men, aged 18 to 49. A donor's plate count was three for CD4 naive and three for CD4 memory; CD8 naive had two and CD8 memory one. The study's findings and limits: Naive CD4 clonotype sharing across a handful of donors was 4% to 5%. A generally larger estimated richness was seen in naive subsets than in memory subsets.

Germline trimming cut 0 bases from V and 5 bases from J; bases unmatched to any gene: 4. There are 15 residues in the CDR3. The germline V gene has CDR1 SGHRS and CDR2 YFSETQ. As to this clone: Its antigen is undetermined. Other DNA variants within this sample encode the same CDR3.

Sequenced by immunoSEQ multiplex PCR; TCRdb stores in-frame clones only, minus some. The sample holds about 2,200,000 clones, more than 85% seen once. Positive CCR7 selection of CD45RO-negative cells yielded the naive CD8 cells, and terminally differentiated effector memory CD45RA+ cells were excluded. The sequenced material came from naive CD8+ T cells from PBMCs. The rearrangement uses TRBV5-1 and TRBJ1-2; 10 nucleotides align to TRBD1. The sequence was obtained from a man aged 18 to 30 in good health. Some clones in this sample may be carry-over from other donors' samples. The CDR3: CASSLDRDRGYGYTF. CDR3 coding DNA: TGCGCCAGCAGCTTGGACCGGGACAGGGGTTATGGCTACACCTTC.